The 8 T cell receptor beta chains listed next were all sequenced from one sample in a study of T cell repertoires in cytomegalovirus infection. In TCRdb, the reads were re-called with MiXCR into one record per CDR3 protein. The sample includes about 180,000 distinct CDR3 sequences, about a sixth of them seen just once. Sequencing was done on a sample of CD8+ T cells from PBMCs. Receptors originate from a human donor in good health (CMV status not recorded). Some clones in this sample may be carry-over from other donors' samples.

This clonotype came up a few times. The chain combines TRBV19 with TRBJ2-1, with D perhaps TRBD1 (5 bases). Germline V CDR1 and CDR2: LNHDA, SQIVND (reference sequence). The ends were cut back, 2 bases at V and 3 bases at J, with 17 bases in the middle. CDR3 length: 17 amino acids. CDR3 in DNA: TGTGCCAGTAGTATACTTCCGGCGACAGTAAGCTACAATGAGCAGTTCTTC. This sequence encodes CASSILPATVSYNEQFF.

This clonotype came up a few times. The chain recombines TRBV12-3 or TRBV12-4 with TRBJ1-1, with D possibly TRBD1 on 6 matching bases. Trimming removed 1 base at V and 7 bases at J, with 7 bases between. This CDR3 is 12 amino acids long. CDR3 loop: CASSLGQDEAFF. The DNA of the CDR3 is TGTGCCAGCAGTTTAGGACAGGATGAAGCTTTCTTT.

This clonotype was seen a few times. The gene calls are TRBV6-2 or TRBV6-3 and TRBJ2-7; 8 nucleotides agree with TRBD1. The CDR3 extends over 17 amino acids. V lost 4 bases, J lost 0 bases, and 11 bases stayed unmatched. Germline V gives CDR1 MNHEY, CDR2 SVGEGT. In DNA, the CDR3 is TGTGCCAGCAGTTCGGGACAGGACCCAAAGAACTCCTACGAGCAGTACTTC. Its translation is CASSSGQDPKNSYEQYF.

The chain recombines TRBV12-3 or TRBV12-4 with TRBJ2-7; D gene ambiguous. This CDR3 comprises 13 residues. V lost 0 bases, J lost 2 bases, and 5 bases lay in between. The CDR3 here is CASSLAQPYEQYF. The CDR3 DNA sequence: TGTGCCAGCAGTTTAGCGCAACCCTACGAGCAGTACTTC.

This chain uses TRBV6-2 or TRBV6-3 with TRBJ2-7; 11 bases map to TRBD1. The V gene's germline CDR1 is MNHEY and CDR2 SVGEGT. This CDR3 is 14 amino acids long. With 4 bases clipped from V and 5 bases from J, the junction kept 4 bases outside the gene matches. CDR3 loop: CASSSGTGGDEQYF. CDR3 DNA sequence: TGTGCCAGCAGTTCCGGGACAGGGGGTGACGAGCAGTACTTC.

J is TRBJ2-7 and V is TRBV6-6; 7 positions match TRBD2. This CDR3 comprises 15 residues. Germline V lookup: CDR1 MNHNY, CDR2 SVGAGI (reference sequence). V lost 4 bases and J lost 3; bases outside the gene matches: 9. Here the CDR3 DNA reads TGTGCCAGCAGTTCCCAGCGTCCGGGAGGCTACGAGCAGTACTTC. This sequence encodes CASSSQRPGGYEQYF.

This clonotype was observed at least ten times. The rearrangement joins TRBV12-3 or TRBV12-4 to TRBJ2-7, with 7 bases identical to TRBD2. The CDR3 sequence is 16 residues long. The V segment lost 3 bases and the J segment 2 bases; nucleotides outside the gene matches: 10. The CDR3 spells CASSLVHSAGAYEQYF. The CDR3 nucleotides read TGTGCCAGCAGTTTGGTTCACTCCGCGGGGGCCTACGAGCAGTACTTC.

V and J are TRBV6-2 or TRBV6-3 and TRBJ2-3; perhaps TRBD1 as D (7 bases). V gave up 5 bases and J gave up 3 bases, with 18 bases separating them. Germline CDR1 reads MNHEY; CDR2 reads SVGEGT. The CDR3 is 16 residues long. The CDR3 nucleotides are TGTGCCAGCAGTGGCAACAGGGGAGGTGGAACAGATACGCAGTATTTT. Protein: CASSGNRGGGTDTQYF.